This T cell receptor (beta chain) came from a study of metastatic and nonmetastatic thyroid tumors. At the level of the study: Repertoires of blood and of tissue (tumor or nodule) from malignant and benign thyroid patients were compared. Whole-study results and caveats: A significant increase in TCR beta diversity was reportedly seen in malignant thyroid tumors relative to benign nodules, in blood and tumor.

Treatment of any kind had been given to no patient before thyroid surgery. As originally analysed: Differences in CDR3 between clinicopathological groups were drawn on to build a classifier intended to discriminate distant-metastatic papillary thyroid cancer patients. TCRdb re-called clones from the PCR reads using MiXCR. The V and J calls shown here were made by TCRdb, not taken from the authors' results. Of approximately 8,500 clones in the sample, about 23% are singletons; the top ten hold 15%. This clone has a single count. Its antigen is as yet unknown. Germline values: CDR1 SGHVS, CDR2 FQNEAQ. V lost 1 base and J lost 6, with 16 bases in between. The CDR3 has 15 amino acids.

V and J are TRBV7-8 and TRBJ2-7; D is perhaps TRBD2 (5 bases). This TCR came from a female donor with papillary thyroid cancer or a benign thyroid nodule (not recorded which). Some clones in this sample may be carry-over from other donors' samples. Material for sequencing was tumor tissue. The CDR3 loop reads CASSLEGLGSGEQYF. CDR3 in DNA: TGTGCCAGCAGCTTAGAGGGTCTGGGGAGCGGCGAGCAGTACTTC.